Below, one TCR beta chain is given with its context. The sample belongs to a study of shared clonotypes between healthy human individuals. Donors comprised only Caucasian adults living in Nashville, Tennessee. This CDR3 spans 15 amino acids. With V trimmed by 5 bases and J by 3 bases, 8 bases remained unmatched. CDR1 and CDR2 (germline): LNHNV, YYDKDF (reference sequence). Profiling relied on immunoSEQ multiplex PCR, and the TCRdb table lists in-frame clones only, not all of them. In the table there are about 470,000 clones, more than 75% of which are singletons. The sequenced sample was PBMCs. The TCR comes from a woman aged 40 to 50 in good health. Some clones in this sample may be carry-over from other donors' samples. This sequence joins TRBV15 and TRBJ2-7, with TRBD1 identical over 9 bases. The CDR3 spells CATSGGTGTYYEQYF. The CDR3, as DNA: TGTGCCACCAGCGGAGGGACAGGGACCTACTACGAGCAGTACTTC.